These 5 T cell receptor beta chains came from one sample sequenced in a study of molecular identifiers for immune sequencing clone quantification. TCRdb itself ran the PCR reads through MiXCR, one entry per CDR3 protein. Of around 460,000 distinct CDR3 sequences in the sample, around 23% were seen once. Sequencing was carried out using naive CD8+ T cells from blood, with Jurkat cell RNA spiked in. Stated subset: FACS-sorted CD8+CD4-CCR7+CD45RA+ naive T cells. All receptors come from a human donor in good health. Some libraries in this study had Jurkat cell RNA spiked in.

Concerning this clonotype: A read error may explain this, as a much larger clone is one base away. The rearrangement uses TRBV4-1 and TRBJ2-3, with 9 bases that match TRBD1. There are 15 residues in the CDR3. Germline loops: CDR1 MGHRA, CDR2 YSYEKL. Here the CDR3 reads CASGQEGQGPDTQYF. The CDR3 nucleotides read TGCGCCAGCGGCCAAGAGGGACAGGGTCCAGATACGCAGTATTTT.

This clonotype was detected only a few times. The chain carries TRBV24-1 and TRBJ2-2; a weak D match, TRBD2 (5 bases). The V end lost 1 base, the J end lost 2 bases, and 10 bases lay between the germline ends. CDR3 length equals 16 residues. Germline V gene lookup returns CDR1 KGHDR and CDR2 SFDVKD. The CDR3 loop is CATSDFTRTNTGELFF. The CDR3 DNA is TGTGCCACCAGTGATTTCACCAGGACTAACACCGGGGAGCTGTTTTTT.

This clonotype was counted many times. V usage is TRBV15 and J usage is TRBJ1-1; D is undetermined. V lost 0 bases and J 3 bases, leaving 8 bases between the germline ends. The CDR3 is 14 amino acids. The germline V gene has CDR1 LNHNV and CDR2 YYDKDF (reference sequence). In DNA, the CDR3 is TGTGCCACCAGCAGAGATATCGGTCACACTGAAGCTTTCTTT. Encoded protein: CATSRDIGHTEAFF.

The sample holds many counts of this clonotype. The chain is built from TRBV20-1 and TRBJ2-3, with D possibly TRBD1 on 8 matching bases. The CDR3 covers 15 residues. Germline-derived CDR1 and CDR2 are DFQATT and SNEGSKA (reference sequence). With 5 bases removed from V and 2 bases from J, the gap between germline ends came to 17 bases. The CDR3 DNA sequence: TGCAGTGCTTTCCGACAGGGGAGGGTCACAGATACGCAGTATTTT. Amino acid sequence: CSAFRQGRVTDTQYF.

The chain carries TRBV7-9 and TRBJ2-7, with D hard to call. Trimming shortened V by 5 bases and J by 7 bases, and 12 bases separated the two germline ends. CDR3 length equals 12 residues. In germline, CDR1 is SEHNR, CDR2 FQNEAQ (reference sequence). The CDR3 spells CASSGDVEEQYF. The CDR3 bases are TGTGCCAGCAGCGGCGACGTTGAAGAGCAGTACTTC.